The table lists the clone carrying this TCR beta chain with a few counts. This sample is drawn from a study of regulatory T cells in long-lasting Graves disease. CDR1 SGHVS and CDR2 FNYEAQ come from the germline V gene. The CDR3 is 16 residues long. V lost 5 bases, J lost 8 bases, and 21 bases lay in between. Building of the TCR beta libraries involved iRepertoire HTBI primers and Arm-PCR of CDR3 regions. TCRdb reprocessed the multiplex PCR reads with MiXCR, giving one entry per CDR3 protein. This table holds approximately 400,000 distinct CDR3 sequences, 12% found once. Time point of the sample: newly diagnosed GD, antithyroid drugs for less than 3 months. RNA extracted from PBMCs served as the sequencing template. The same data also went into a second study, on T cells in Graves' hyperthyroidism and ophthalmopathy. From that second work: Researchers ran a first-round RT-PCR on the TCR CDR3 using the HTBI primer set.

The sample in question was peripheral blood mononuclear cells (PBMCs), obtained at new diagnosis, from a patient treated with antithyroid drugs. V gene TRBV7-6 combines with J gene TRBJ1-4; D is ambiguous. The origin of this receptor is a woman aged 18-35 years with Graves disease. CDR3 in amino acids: CASSPGSRVREEKLFF. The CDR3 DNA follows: TGTGCCAGCAGCCCGGGGTCGAGGGTCCGGGAGGAAAAACTGTTTTTT. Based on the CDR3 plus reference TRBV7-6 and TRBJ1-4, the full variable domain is GAGVSQSPRYKVTKRGQDVALRCDPISGHVSLYWYRQALGQGPEFLTYFNYEAQQDKSGLPNDRFSAERPEGSISTLTIQRTEQRDSAMYRCASSPGSRVREEKLFFGSGTQLSVL.